The source of this T cell receptor (beta chain) is a study of cytomegalovirus exposure and HLA in healthy donors. Regarding this clone: Antigen: not known.

General observations from the study: Follow-up analysis later connected one missense variant in DCLRE1C with trimming of TCR beta V- and J-genes. In vitro, a few CMV-associated chains proved specific for CMV antigens.

The PCR ran on 60 Vbeta and 13 Jbeta primers. Measured with immunoSEQ multiplex PCR; TCRdb has only the in-frame clones, and not every one. The table has 90,000 to 130,000 clones, 70% seen once. The length of the CDR3 is 15 residues. The V end was cut by 2 bases, the J end by 2 bases, with 11 bases between. Germline-derived CDR1 and CDR2 are SGHDT and YYEEEE. The J gene is TRBJ1-5, the V gene TRBV5-6; D gene uncertain. The sequencing sample was made of PBMCs. This receptor was identified in a man aged 25-45 years in good health and CMV-seropositive. This CDR3 reads CASSFGGRGNQPQHF. The CDR3 bases are TGTGCCAGCAGCTTCGGAGGGAGGGGCAATCAGCCCCAGCATTTT.